Below, 10 T cell receptor beta chains from the same sample are listed, as sequenced in a study of regulatory T cells in long-lasting Graves disease. The sample's time point: newly diagnosed GD, antithyroid drugs for less than 3 months. PBMCs provided the RNA from which the TCR library was made. CDR3 regions were amplified by Arm-PCR using iRepertoire HTBI primers to build TCR beta libraries. Via MiXCR, TCRdb re-called the multiplex PCR reads, giving one row per CDR3 protein. Of some 250,000 distinct CDR3 sequences detected, more than 15% appear once; the ten largest clones hold 13% to 15%. These data were likewise used in another study, on T cells in Graves' hyperthyroidism and ophthalmopathy.

The sequences come from peripheral blood mononuclear cells (PBMCs), collected at new diagnosis, from a patient treated with antithyroid drugs. These receptors were taken from a woman younger than 45 with Graves disease.

The CDR3 DNA reads as TGTGCCAGCAGTTCTCCGTATTTGAACACTGAAGCTTTCTTT. This translates into CASSSPYLNTEAFF. The rearrangement joins TRBV12-3 or TRBV12-4 to TRBJ1-1; unclear D gene. The V and J ends lost 4 bases and 0 bases respectively, with 9 bases between them. The CDR3 length is 14 residues.

The gene calls are TRBV29-1 and TRBJ1-3, with unresolved D. Trimming left V 5 bases short and J 1 base short, with 12 bases between. Germline V CDR1 and CDR2: SQVTM, ANQGSEA. The CDR3 length is 14 residues. CDR3 residues: CSVLIRSSGNTIYF. The CDR3 nucleotides read TGCAGCGTTTTGATCCGTTCTTCTGGAAACACCATATATTTT.

This clonotype was detected many times. This chain joins TRBV5-1 and TRBJ2-2, with TRBD1 matching over 9 bases. Germline assignment: CDR1 SGHRS and CDR2 YFSETQ. The CDR3 is made up of 14 amino acids. J gave up 3 bases and V 7 bases, and 4 bases lay outside the gene matches. The chain's CDR3 is CASRDRVDTGELFF. CDR3 coding DNA: TGCGCCAGCCGGGACAGGGTAGACACCGGGGAGCTGTTTTTT.

This clonotype has ten or more counts. J is TRBJ1-1 and V is TRBV7-2; TRBD1 is a possible D gene (6 bases). The CDR3 consists of 13 residues. Between the trimmed V and J ends, which lost 7 bases and 10 bases, there was a span of 19 bases. The germline V gene has CDR1 SGHTA and CDR2 FQGNSA. CDR3 loop: CASTNPETGRAFF. The CDR3 coding sequence is TGTGCCAGCACCAATCCCGAGACAGGAAGAGCTTTCTTT.

This clonotype has at least ten counts. The rearrangement links TRBV5-5 to TRBJ1-5, with 7 bases lining up with TRBD1. Germline-derived CDR1 and CDR2 are SGHKS and YYEKEE (reference sequence). This CDR3 region has 17 residues. Trimming at V came to 0 bases and at J to 4 bases, leaving 10 bases not matched to a gene. CDR3: CASSLAAGGRGNQPQHF. As DNA, the CDR3 is TGTGCCAGCAGCTTGGCGGCAGGGGGGAGAGGAAATCAGCCCCAGCATTTT.

Ten or more counts support this clonotype. The chain carries TRBV6-2 or TRBV6-3 and TRBJ2-5; 9 nucleotides match TRBD2. This CDR3 has 16 amino acids. The V gene end was trimmed by 2 bases and the J gene end by 2 bases; junction bases not matched to a gene: 6. The germline CDR1 and CDR2 sequences are MNHEY and SVGEGT. The DNA of the CDR3 is TGTGCCAGCAGTTACCATACTAGCGGGCCACAAGAGACCCAGTACTTC. The encoded protein is CASSYHTSGPQETQYF.

This rearrangement joins TRBV9 to TRBJ1-5; tentative D call: TRBD1 (5 bases). CDR1 is SGDLS, CDR2 YYNGEE, per germline. V gave up 3 bases and J gave up 5 bases, with 15 bases separating them. This CDR3 is built from 15 residues. The CDR3 bases are TGTGCCAGCAGCGAAATGGGAGGGGAAGATCAGCCCCAGCATTTT. This codes for CASSEMGGEDQPQHF.

This clonotype has at least ten counts. The chain employs TRBV18 and TRBJ1-5, with D possibly being TRBD1 (5 bases). The CDR3 extends over 13 amino acids. The V and J ends lost 5 bases and 7 bases respectively, with 12 bases between them. CDR1 KGHSH and CDR2 LQKENI come from the germline V gene. The CDR3, as DNA: TGTGCCAGCTCATTGGGGGAGGGCCAGCCCCAGCATTTT. Translated: CASSLGEGQPQHF. The entire variable domain, with the rest obtained from reference TRBV18 and TRBJ1-5, is as follows: NAGVMQNPRHLVRRRGQEARLRCSPMKGHSHVYWYRQLPEEGLKFMVYLQKENIIDESGMPKERFSAEFPKEGPSILRIQQVVRGDSAAYFCASSLGEGQPQHFGDGTRLSIL.

This clonotype occurred many times. J is TRBJ1-4 and V is TRBV10-3, with D unresolved. The CDR3 length is 13 residues. The V gene's germline CDR1 is ENHRY and CDR2 SYGVKD. Trimming took 2 bases from V and 8 from J, leaving 9 bases between them. The CDR3 sequence is CAISEAPEEKLFF. The CDR3 DNA reads TGTGCCATCAGTGAGGCCCCAGAGGAAAAACTGTTTTTT.

This clonotype was seen only a few times. V and J are TRBV14 and TRBJ2-6; no reliable D call. V was cut by 7 bases and J by 0 bases, with 13 bases left in between. This CDR3 region has 16 residues. CDR1 is SGHDN, CDR2 FVKESK, per germline. The CDR3 DNA reads as TGTGCCAGCATATCGGCGATTAACTCTGGGGCCAACGTCCTGACTTTC. Amino acids: CASISAINSGANVLTF.